A single sample is the source of the 26 T cell receptor beta chains below, sequenced in a study of Ad26.COV2.S vaccination and SARS-CoV-2 variants. Profiled with immunoSEQ multiplex PCR; TCRdb holds only in-frame clones, not every one. Of about 410,000 clones listed, 75% to 90% are singletons. As to treatment: around 19 received Ad26.COV2.S at low or high dose, single or two shots; several received placebo; per-sample allocation not given. Samples were taken on day 63 after the first vaccine or placebo injection. Sequenced here: peripheral blood, sampled in a trial of Ad26.COV2.S vaccine versus placebo. These receptors all come from a person between 18 and 65 years old who received the Ad26.COV2.S COVID-19 vaccine or a placebo.

The chain is built from TRBV24-1 and TRBJ2-2; D uncertain. The CDR3 length is 15 residues. The V end lost 7 bases, the J end lost 6 bases, and 17 bases lay between the germline ends. Per the germline V gene, CDR1 is KGHDR and CDR2 is SFDVKD. The CDR3 coding sequence is TGTGCCACCAGCTCCTTTGGCCGTGATGCCGGGGAGCTGTTTTTT. As protein: CATSSFGRDAGELFF.

The chain recombines TRBV7-9 with TRBJ2-3; D remains ambiguous. Deletions cut 6 bases from V and 7 bases from J, with 17 bases between. Germline lookup yields CDR1 SEHNR and CDR2 FQNEAQ (reference sequence). This CDR3 contains 14 residues. The CDR3, as DNA: TGTGCCAGCAGTACAGCCCCTAAGTGGTATACGCAGTATTTT. Its protein product is CASSTAPKWYTQYF.

The sample holds one count of this clone. The chain combines TRBV5-1 with TRBJ2-7; TRBD2 aligns across 11 bases. The germline CDR1 and CDR2 sequences are SGHRS and YFSETQ. This CDR3 is built from 14 residues. Germline trimming cut 4 bases from V and 6 bases from J; bases unmatched to any gene: 6. CDR3 nucleotide sequence: TGCGCCAGCAGCCCTCAGACTAGCGGGATCGAGCAGTACTTC. Its translation: CASSPQTSGIEQYF. Variable domain in full (rest from reference TRBV5-1 and TRBJ2-7): KAGVTQTPRYLIKTRGQQVTLSCSPISGHRSVSWYQQTPGQGLQFLFEYFSETQRNKGNFPGRFSGRQFSNSRSEMNVSTLELGDSALYLCASSPQTSGIEQYFGPGTRLTVT.

The rearrangement links TRBV10-3 to TRBJ2-1; tentative D call: TRBD2 (5 bases). Per the germline V gene, CDR1 is ENHRY and CDR2 is SYGVKD. V lost 2 bases, J lost 5 bases, and 13 bases lay in between. This CDR3 comprises 15 residues. The CDR3: CAISEVIAPNNEQFF. The CDR3 nucleotides are TGTGCCATCAGTGAGGTTATAGCGCCCAACAATGAGCAGTTCTTC.

This clone has just one count. The gene calls are TRBV6-5 and TRBJ1-1; D is unresolved. Germline CDR1 MNHEY, CDR2 SVGAGI. CDR3 length: 14 amino acids. Trimming took 0 bases from V and 0 from J, leaving 5 bases between them. The CDR3 reads CASSYSTVNTEAFF. The CDR3 DNA is TGTGCCAGCAGTTACTCCACGGTGAACACTGAAGCTTTCTTT.

The chain employs TRBV7-8 and TRBJ2-2; D could derive from TRBD1 or TRBD2 (5 bases each). Trimming left V 5 bases short and J 6 bases short, with 25 bases between. This CDR3 has 18 amino acids. In germline, CDR1 is SGHVS, CDR2 FQNEAQ. CDR3 in amino acids: CASSVVGVRVDWSGELFF. The CDR3 DNA is TGTGCCAGCAGCGTAGTGGGGGTCAGGGTCGATTGGTCCGGGGAGCTGTTTTTT.

The rearrangement uses TRBV5-1 and TRBJ1-5; D remains unclear. The V end lost 2 bases, the J end lost 0 bases, and 9 bases lay between the germline ends. The CDR3 spans 15 residues. From germline, CDR1 is SGHRS and CDR2 YFSETQ. The chain's CDR3 is CASSFLPDSNQPQHF. The CDR3 DNA is TGCGCCAGCAGCTTCCTTCCAGATAGCAATCAGCCCCAGCATTTT.

V and J are TRBV18 and TRBJ2-4; 7 nucleotides align to TRBD1. The germline V gene has CDR1 KGHSH and CDR2 LQKENI. Trimming at V came to 3 bases and at J to 7 bases, leaving 9 bases not matched to a gene. This CDR3 is built from 15 residues. The CDR3 spells CASSPRDRAGNIQYF. CDR3 in DNA: TGTGCCAGCTCACCGCGTGACAGGGCCGGGAACATTCAGTACTTC.

This chain connects TRBV6-5 to TRBJ2-7; D is undetermined. The CDR3 sequence is 12 residues long. The V gene lost 6 bases and the J gene lost 3 bases, with 9 bases spanning the gap. CDR1 MNHEY and CDR2 SVGAGI come from the germline V gene. CDR3 sequence reads: CASSRGHYEQYF. In nucleotides, the CDR3 is TGTGCCAGCAGCCGTGGGCACTACGAGCAGTACTTC.

V gene TRBV7-9 combines with J gene TRBJ2-1; TRBD2 matches 7 bases. The J segment lost 0 bases and the V segment lost 5 bases, leaving 7 bases of the junction unmatched. Looked up from germline, CDR1 is SEHNR and CDR2 is FQNEAQ (reference sequence). This CDR3 is built from 16 residues. In DNA form, the CDR3 reads TGTGCCAGCAGCGCAGGGCGCGGGAGCTCCTACAATGAGCAGTTCTTC. This sequence encodes CASSAGRGSSYNEQFF.

The chain has TRBV5-8 and TRBJ2-3, with 8 bases that match TRBD1. V trimming: 0 bases; J trimming: 2 bases; junction bases outside the gene matches: 5. The CDR3 consists of 16 residues. Germline V gene sequence: CDR1 SGHTS, CDR2 YDEGEE. The DNA of the CDR3 is TGTGCCAGCAGCTTGGAGCCGACAGGGGCCACAGATACGCAGTATTTT. Translating gives CASSLEPTGATDTQYF.

The chain links TRBV28 to TRBJ2-2; D is ambiguous. Germline V gene sequence: CDR1 MDHEN, CDR2 SYDVKM. Trimming took 5 bases from V and 2 from J, leaving 9 bases between them. This CDR3 region has 14 residues. CDR3 in DNA: TGTGCCAGCAGTGACAACATAAACACCGGGGAGCTGTTTTTT. Translation: CASSDNINTGELFF. The full variable domain, in which reference TRBV28 and TRBJ2-2 provide the parts outside the CDR3, is DVKVTQSSRYLVKRTGEKVFLECVQDMDHENMFWYRQDPGLGLRLIYFSYDVKMKEKGDIPEGYSVSREKKERFSLILESASTNQTSMYLCASSDNINTGELFFGEGSRLTVL.

The gene calls are TRBV5-1 and TRBJ2-7; TRBD2 is a possible D gene (6 bases). Germline loops: CDR1 SGHRS, CDR2 YFSETQ. The CDR3 is 15 residues long. V was clipped by 1 base and J by 2 bases, with 13 bases between them. CDR3 protein: CASSLTSTGAYEQYF. The CDR3 DNA is TGCGCCAGCAGCTTGACGTCCACGGGAGCCTACGAGCAGTACTTC.

The chain uses TRBV7-8 and TRBJ1-1, with TRBD1 identical over 8 bases. CDR3 length: 19 amino acids. The V and J ends lost 2 bases and 6 bases, in that order; junction bases with no gene match: 20. The germline CDR1 and CDR2 sequences are SGHVS and FQNEAQ. CDR3 sequence reads: CASSLRRPGTGALFSEAFF. The CDR3 DNA reads as TGTGCCAGCAGCTTAAGGAGACCGGGGACAGGTGCTTTATTCTCTGAAGCTTTCTTT.

This clone came up a few times. V is TRBV18 and J is TRBJ2-7; 9 bases are shared with TRBD1. The CDR3 spans 14 residues. V gave up 5 bases and J gave up 7 bases; unmatched junction bases: 9. The germline V gene encodes CDR1 KGHSH and CDR2 LQKENI. This chain's CDR3 is CASSSGTGPIEQYF. The CDR3 DNA is TGTGCCAGCTCATCTGGGACAGGGCCGATAGAGCAGTACTTC.

The V and J genes are TRBV7-3 and TRBJ2-1; TRBD2 matches 8 bases. This CDR3 comprises 15 residues. CDR1 and CDR2 from the germline V gene are SGHTA and FQGTGA. The junction had 6 bases not matched to a gene; V was cut back by 1 base and J by 7 bases. The CDR3 nucleotides are TGTGCCAGCAGCTTAAACGGGAGGGCCGTGAATGAGCAGTTCTTC. As protein: CASSLNGRAVNEQFF.

V is TRBV4-2 and J is TRBJ1-3, with TRBD1 matching over 11 bases. With V trimmed by 5 bases and J by 0 bases, 6 bases remained unmatched. The germline V gene encodes CDR1 LGHNA and CDR2 YNFKEQ. CDR3 length: 17 residues. For the CDR3, the DNA is TGTGCCAGCAGCGCACCGGGACAGGGGGTCTCTGGAAACACCATATATTTT. It encodes CASSAPGQGVSGNTIYF.

This chain joins TRBV4-1 and TRBJ2-1; 11 bases line up with TRBD2. The V gene end was trimmed by 4 bases and the J gene end by 4 bases; junction bases not matched to a gene: 3. Per germline, CDR1 MGHRA and CDR2 YSYEKL. The CDR3 consists of 15 residues. This chain's CDR3 is CASSRGLAEYNEQFF. The CDR3 DNA reads TGCGCCAGCAGCCGGGGACTAGCGGAGTACAATGAGCAGTTCTTC.

This clone was recorded only once. The CDR3 spells CASSLGAPSYEQYF. CDR3 bases: TGTGCCAGCAGTTTAGGGGCCCCCTCCTACGAGCAGTACTTC. This chain uses TRBV28 with TRBJ2-7, with D perhaps TRBD1 (5 bases). The germline CDR1 and CDR2 sequences are MDHEN and SYDVKM. The CDR3 consists of 14 residues. The germline V and J ends were trimmed by 2 bases and 0 bases, with 8 bases remaining between them.

The rearrangement joins TRBV6-2 or TRBV6-3 to TRBJ2-1; a weak D match, TRBD2 (6 bases). V was clipped by 2 bases and J by 4 bases, with 12 bases between them. Germline values: CDR1 MNHEY, CDR2 SVGEGT. The CDR3 is 15 amino acids. Written as DNA, the CDR3 is TGTGCCAGCAGTTACAGGGACTTTACTTACAATGAGCAGTTCTTC. Translating it yields CASSYRDFTYNEQFF.

This chain uses TRBV5-5 with TRBJ1-6; no clear D. Germline V gene sequence: CDR1 SGHKS, CDR2 YYEKEE (reference sequence). V dropped 2 bases and J dropped 8 bases, with 11 bases sitting between them. The CDR3 extends over 14 amino acids. CDR3 in amino acids: CASSLLDIDSPLHF. In DNA form, the CDR3 reads TGTGCCAGCAGCTTATTAGATATCGATTCACCCCTCCACTTT. Together with reference TRBV5-5 and TRBJ1-6, the CDR3 gives the full variable domain: DAGVTQSPTHLIKTRGQQVTLRCSPISGHKSVSWYQQVLGQGPQFIFQYYEKEERGRGNFPDRFSARQFPNYSSELNVNALLLGDSALYLCASSLLDIDSPLHFGNGTRLTVT.

The V gene is TRBV12-3 or TRBV12-4, the J gene TRBJ1-5, with D unclear. This CDR3 is built from 13 residues. Trimming shortened V by 1 base and J by 3 bases, and 4 bases separated the two germline ends. This chain's CDR3 is CASSLGTNQPQHF. CDR3 DNA: TGTGCCAGCAGTTTAGGGACCAATCAGCCCCAGCATTTT.

V gene TRBV19 combines with J gene TRBJ2-1; no definite D call. This CDR3 comprises 14 residues. Trimming took off 1 base at V and 7 bases at J, with 11 bases between the two ends. Looked up from germline, CDR1 is LNHDA and CDR2 is SQIVND (reference sequence). CDR3 protein: CASSIGVLGNEQFF. The CDR3 nucleotides read TGTGCCAGTAGTATAGGAGTCCTGGGGAATGAGCAGTTCTTC.

The chain carries TRBV6-1 and TRBJ2-5; D may be TRBD2 (6 bases). The CDR3 has 14 amino acids. The V gene's germline CDR1 is MNHNS and CDR2 SASEGT. V was trimmed by 3 bases and J by 7 bases, leaving 15 bases between them. The CDR3: CASSDERGSRTQYF. The CDR3 DNA reads TGTGCCAGCAGTGACGAACGGGGGTCGAGGACCCAGTACTTC.

The chain couples TRBV9 to TRBJ1-3; D is unresolved. The germline V gene has CDR1 SGDLS and CDR2 YYNGEE. The germline V and J ends were trimmed by 1 base and 0 bases, with 11 bases remaining between them. The length of the CDR3 is 16 residues. CDR3 residues: CASSVPPTISGNTIYF. Written as DNA, the CDR3 is TGTGCCAGCAGCGTACCCCCGACGATCTCTGGAAACACCATATATTTT.

V gene TRBV14 combines with J gene TRBJ2-5; D remains ambiguous. The CDR3 has 17 residues. V lost 1 base and J lost 2, with 17 bases in between. Germline lookup yields CDR1 SGHDN and CDR2 FVKESK. The CDR3, as DNA: TGTGCCAGCAGCCAAGTGACCGGCTTCGGTTTGCAAGAGACCCAGTACTTC. It translates to CASSQVTGFGLQETQYF.